These 20 T cell receptor beta chains originate from one sample sequenced in a study of T cells expressing NK-cell markers. After re-calling the 5' RACE reads, TCRdb lists one entry per CDR3 protein, DNA absent. The sample features 250,000 or so distinct CDR3 sequences, with roughly 4.2% in its top ten. The sequencing sample was made of blood T cells: a sorted CD56 or NKG2C T cell subset, CD4+ or CD8+ T cells, or bulk PBMC T cells (not recorded which). These receptors were taken from a woman between 18 and 70 years old in good health.

The chain combines TRBV6-1 with TRBJ2-5; as DNA is missing, the TRBD1 call by TCRdb cannot be tested. Per germline, CDR1 MNHNS and CDR2 SASEGT. The CDR3 has 14 residues. The CDR3 is CASSLGQGKETQYF.

The CDR3 sequence: CASSLRPSRELADTQYF. This chain links TRBV7-9 with TRBJ2-3; TCRdb picks TRBD2, but there is no DNA to check that call. The CDR3 is 17 amino acids. The germline CDR1 and CDR2 sequences are SEHNR and FQNEAQ (reference sequence).

The rearrangement links TRBV29-1 to TRBJ2-5. The germline gives CDR1 SQVTM, CDR2 ANQGSEA. CDR3 length equals 12 residues. This chain's CDR3 is CSVEARQETQYF. Together with reference TRBV29-1 and TRBJ2-5, the CDR3 gives the full variable domain: SAVISQKPSRDICQRGTSLTIQCQVDSQVTMMFWYRQQPGQSLTLIATANQGSEATYESGFVIDKFPISRPNLTFSTLTVSNMSPEDSSIYLCSVEARQETQYFGPGTRLLVL.

This chain uses TRBV20-1 with TRBJ2-1; as DNA is missing, the TRBD1 call by TCRdb cannot be tested. The CDR3 is made up of 14 amino acids. Germline V lookup: CDR1 DFQATT, CDR2 SNEGSKA (reference sequence). The CDR3 sequence is CSAPRDRGDNEQFF.

This chain uses TRBV27 with TRBJ2-3. In germline, CDR1 is MNHEY, CDR2 SMNVEV (reference sequence). This CDR3 spans 13 amino acids. CDR3 region: CASRTAVTDTQYF.

CDR3 amino acids: CASRQDYGYTF. The rearrangement uses TRBV28 and TRBJ1-2; the TCRdb call, TRBD1, lacks DNA for checking. The CDR3 runs 11 residues. Germline V CDR1 and CDR2: MDHEN, SYDVKM.

The V call is TRBV7-7, the J call TRBJ2-1; there is no DNA to check the TCRdb D call of TRBD2. In germline, CDR1 is SSHAT, CDR2 FNYEAQ (reference sequence). There are 13 residues in the CDR3. The CDR3 spells CASSDRNLAEQFF.

The chain recombines TRBV11-2 with TRBJ2-2; TCRdb's D call of TRBD2 is untestable without DNA. The CDR3 has 14 amino acids. Germline CDR1 is SGHAT and CDR2 is FQNNGV. This CDR3 reads CASKPGLGTGELFF.

The chain combines TRBV12-3 or TRBV12-4 with TRBJ2-5; TCRdb reports TRBD2, a call that lacks DNA to check it against. The CDR3 loop spans 13 amino acids. CDR3: CASSRTLRETQYF.

The rearrangement uses TRBV5-1 and TRBJ2-3; lacking DNA, the TRBD2 call made by TCRdb goes unchecked. Germline CDR1 is SGHRS and CDR2 is YFSETQ. The CDR3 is 15 amino acids. The CDR3 loop reads CASSLLAGNTDTQYF.

The CDR3 here is CASSLDGAAFGQFF. The V and J genes are TRBV7-2 and TRBJ2-1; TCRdb designates TRBD1, a call that cannot be tested without DNA. Germline lookup yields CDR1 SGHTA and CDR2 FQGNSA. The CDR3 runs to 14 residues.

The V call is TRBV15, the J call TRBJ2-3. Germline loops: CDR1 LNHNV, CDR2 YYDKDF (reference sequence). The CDR3 extends over 16 amino acids. The CDR3 loop is CATSGSGGRSTDTQYF.

J is TRBJ1-5 and V is TRBV5-1; lacking DNA, the TRBD1 call made by TCRdb goes unchecked. CDR1 and CDR2 (germline): SGHRS, YFSETQ. This CDR3 has 14 residues. This CDR3 reads CASSSGGAGQPQHF.

The rearrangement uses TRBV4-3 and TRBJ2-7; the D call from TCRdb, TRBD2, cannot be confirmed without DNA. The CDR3 contains 17 residues. Germline V CDR1 and CDR2: LGHNA, YSLEER. The CDR3 is CASSQDPWGVGSYEQYF.

V gene TRBV12-3 or TRBV12-4 combines with J gene TRBJ2-3; without DNA, the TCRdb call of TRBD2 cannot be checked. This CDR3 is 17 amino acids long. CDR3 residues: CASSEGLGQGLRDTQYF.

The rearrangement uses TRBV6-1 and TRBJ1-2; TCRdb's D call, TRBD1, is unchecked because there is no DNA. The CDR3 is made up of 16 amino acids. Looked up from germline, CDR1 is MNHNS and CDR2 is SASEGT. CDR3: CASRADRGRGDYGYTF.

The chain links TRBV20-1 to TRBJ2-7; the D call of TRBD2 rests on TCRdb alone, since no DNA is present to check it. Germline V gives CDR1 DFQATT, CDR2 SNEGSKA (reference sequence). The CDR3 sequence is 15 residues long. CDR3 residues: CSARAVGKSSYEQYF.

The rearrangement uses TRBV5-1 and TRBJ2-1; no DNA is available, so the TRBD1 call from TCRdb remains unchecked. Germline V gene lookup returns CDR1 SGHRS and CDR2 YFSETQ. This CDR3 spans 15 amino acids. The CDR3 protein is CASSLWGESYNEQFF.

V gene TRBV11-2 combines with J gene TRBJ1-1. The CDR3 covers 14 residues. Germline CDR1 SGHAT, CDR2 FQNNGV. CDR3 amino acids: CASSLNIMNTEAFF.

The V and J genes are TRBV20-1 and TRBJ2-1; there is no DNA to check the TCRdb D call of TRBD1. The CDR3 totals 13 residues. Germline V gene sequence: CDR1 DFQATT, CDR2 SNEGSKA (reference sequence). CDR3 sequence reads: CSGLGGAYNEQFF.